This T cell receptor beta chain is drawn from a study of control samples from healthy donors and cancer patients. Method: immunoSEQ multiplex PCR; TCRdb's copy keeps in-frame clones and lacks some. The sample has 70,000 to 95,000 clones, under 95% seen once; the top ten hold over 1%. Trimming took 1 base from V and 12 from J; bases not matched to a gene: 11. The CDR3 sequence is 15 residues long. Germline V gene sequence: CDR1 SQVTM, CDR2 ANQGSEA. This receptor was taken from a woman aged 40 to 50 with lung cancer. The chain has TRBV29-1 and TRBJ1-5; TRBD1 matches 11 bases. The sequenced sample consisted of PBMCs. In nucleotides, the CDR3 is TGCAGCGTTGAAGTTTGGACAGGGGGCGGATGGGGCCAGCATTTT. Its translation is CSVEVWTGGGWGQHF.